Below are 31 T cell receptor beta chains sequenced from a single sample in a study of cytomegalovirus exposure and HLA in healthy donors. PCR was performed using 60 Vbeta and 13 Jbeta primers. The table came from immunoSEQ multiplex PCR; TCRdb's copy has only in-frame clones and leaves some out. The sample records some 170,000 clones, 60% to 80% being singletons. The sequenced sample consisted of PBMCs. These receptors were obtained from a man aged 18-30 years in good health and CMV-seropositive.

The rearrangement uses TRBV9 and TRBJ2-3; 8 nucleotides agree with TRBD2. Germline assignment: CDR1 SGDLS and CDR2 YYNGEE. The CDR3 consists of 15 residues. J was trimmed by 6 bases and V by 0 bases; bases with no gene match: 6. CDR3 loop: CASSVVAGGRDTQYF. CDR3 DNA: TGTGCCAGCAGCGTAGTGGCGGGGGGTCGCGATACGCAGTATTTT.

This clone was seen only a few times. J is TRBJ1-6 and V is TRBV5-4; D may be TRBD1 (6 bases). This CDR3 region has 14 residues. Germline V lookup: CDR1 SGHNT, CDR2 YYREEE (reference sequence). The ends were cut back, 4 bases at V and 5 bases at J, with 10 bases in the middle. The CDR3 is CASSLDRNNSPLHF. CDR3 in DNA: TGTGCCAGCAGCCTAGACAGGAATAATTCACCCCTCCACTTT.

V and J are TRBV5-6 and TRBJ2-1; possibly TRBD2 for D (6 bases). The CDR3 sequence is 17 residues long. CDR1 SGHDT and CDR2 YYEEEE come from the germline V gene. V was cut by 0 bases and J by 6 bases, with 19 bases left in between. The DNA of the CDR3 is TGTGCCAGCAGCTTGGCCGGAGGCGGGAAAAACCGCAATGAGCAGTTCTTC. Amino acids: CASSLAGGGKNRNEQFF. Looking up the rest from reference TRBV5-6 and TRBJ2-1 gives the full variable domain: DAGVTQSPTHLIKTRGQQVTLRCSPKSGHDTVSWYQQALGQGPQFIFQYYEEEERQRGNFPDRFSGHQFPNYSSELNVNALLLGDSALYLCASSLAGGGKNRNEQFFGPGTRLTVL.

The chain recombines TRBV6-1 with TRBJ2-7; D is ambiguous. From germline, CDR1 is MNHNS and CDR2 SASEGT. CDR3 length: 10 residues. CDR3 bases: TGTGCCAGCAGTGCCCCTGAGATAGAGGTC. This codes for CASSAPEIEV.

The gene calls are TRBV7-2 and TRBJ1-1; D perhaps matches TRBD1 (6 bases). V was cut by 5 bases and J by 3 bases, with 16 bases left in between. The CDR3 runs 15 residues. CDR1 is SGHTA, CDR2 FQGNSA, per germline. The CDR3 bases are TGTGCCAGCAGCAGGACAGCGAACTTTGACACTGAAGCTTTCTTT. This gives the protein CASSRTANFDTEAFF.

The genes are TRBV2 and TRBJ2-1, with 7 bases that match TRBD2. The junction had 15 bases not matched to a gene; V was cut back by 6 bases and J by 4 bases. This CDR3 region has 17 residues. In germline, CDR1 is SNHLY, CDR2 FYNNEI. The CDR3 coding sequence is TGTGCCAGCAGGGACGTGGGGGGAGGGACTAATTACAATGAGCAGTTCTTC. Protein sequence: CASRDVGGGTNYNEQFF.

The rearrangement uses TRBV6-6 and TRBJ2-2, with a tentative D call TRBD2 (6 bases). CDR3 size: 15 residues. Trimming left V 7 bases short and J 0 bases short, with 12 bases between. The V gene's germline CDR1 is MNHNY and CDR2 SVGAGI (reference sequence). CDR3 nucleotides: TGTGCCAGCATTTCGACTAGGACGAACACCGGGGAGCTGTTTTTT. Translated, it gives CASISTRTNTGELFF.

The V and J genes are TRBV6-4 and TRBJ1-2; 7 nucleotides line up with TRBD1. Trimming at V came to 0 bases and at J to 8 bases, leaving 12 bases not matched to a gene. The germline CDR1 and CDR2 sequences are MRHNA and SNTAGT. This CDR3 is built from 16 residues. In nucleotides, the CDR3 is TGTGCCAGCAGTGACTCGAGTGGGACAGAAGGGTACGGCTACACCTTC. It translates to CASSDSSGTEGYGYTF.

V gene TRBV7-9 combines with J gene TRBJ1-1; 7 nucleotides match TRBD1. The CDR3 runs 14 residues. Germline lookup yields CDR1 SEHNR and CDR2 FQNEAQ (reference sequence). The V segment lost 5 bases and the J segment 11 bases; nucleotides outside the gene matches: 14. The CDR3 sequence: CASSRDLQGSMAFF. The CDR3 DNA follows: TGTGCCAGCAGCCGTGACTTACAGGGGTCAATGGCTTTCTTT. Full variable domain (outside the CDR3, taken from reference TRBV7-9 and TRBJ1-1): DTGVSQNPRHKITKRGQNVTFRCDPISEHNRLYWYRQTLGQGPEFLTYFQNEAQLEKSRLLSDRFSAERPKGSFSTLEIQRTEQGDSAMYLCASSRDLQGSMAFFGQGTRLTVV.

This clone turned up a few times. CDR3 DNA: TGTGCCAGCAGTGATGGCAGAAGGGGCACCGGGGAGCTGTTTTTT. This sequence encodes CASSDGRRGTGELFF. The V and J genes are TRBV2 and TRBJ2-2, with D possibly TRBD1 on 5 matching bases. Germline assignment: CDR1 SNHLY and CDR2 FYNNEI. The CDR3 sequence is 15 residues long. The V end lost 3 bases, the J end lost 4 bases, and 12 bases lay between the germline ends. Looking up the rest from reference TRBV2 and TRBJ2-2 gives the full variable domain: EPEVTQTPSHQVTQMGQEVILRCVPISNHLYFYWYRQILGQKVEFLVSFYNNEISEKSEIFDDQFSVERPDGSNFTLKIRSTKLEDSAMYFCASSDGRRGTGELFFGEGSRLTVL.

This clone has more than one count but fewer than ten. V usage is TRBV6-1 and J usage is TRBJ2-1; TRBD1 matches at 9 bases. After removal of 0 bases from V and 4 bases from J, the junction contained 10 bases not matched to a gene. Germline CDR1 reads MNHNS; CDR2 reads SASEGT. The CDR3 totals 18 residues. The CDR3 sequence is CASSEAWGGTGRYNEQFF. The CDR3 DNA follows: TGTGCCAGCAGTGAAGCGTGGGGCGGGACAGGGAGGTACAATGAGCAGTTCTTC.

This chain connects TRBV19 to TRBJ1-4; D is possibly TRBD1 (5 bases). Germline CDR1 LNHDA, CDR2 SQIVND (reference sequence). The V and J ends lost 7 bases and 3 bases respectively, with 18 bases between them. This CDR3 comprises 16 residues. The CDR3 loop reads CASMGTRRESNEKLFF. The CDR3 nucleotides read TGTGCCAGTATGGGGACTCGCCGTGAGTCTAATGAAAAACTGTTTTTT.

This clone was counted a few times. The J gene is TRBJ1-4, the V gene TRBV21-1; the table's D call of TRBD1 was not tested on the DNA. TRBV21-1 is a listed pseudogene. The CDR3 has 18 amino acids. The CDR3, as DNA: TGTGCCAGCAGCAAGGCTGGACAGGGTAAAGGAGAAGGAGAAAAACTGTTTTTT. This encodes CASSKAGQGKGEGEKLFF.

This clone was counted only a few times. V and J are TRBV6-6 and TRBJ1-2, with unresolved D. The CDR3 covers 14 residues. The V and J ends lost 2 bases and 2 bases respectively, with 9 bases between them. The V gene's germline CDR1 is MNHNY and CDR2 SVGAGI (reference sequence). The CDR3 sequence: CASSYEGGNYGYTF. The CDR3 bases are TGTGCCAGCAGTTACGAAGGAGGCAACTATGGCTACACCTTC.

The chain joins TRBV6-6 to TRBJ2-3; D might be TRBD2 (6 bases). Germline CDR1 and CDR2: MNHNY and SVGAGI (reference sequence). The CDR3 has 13 residues. Between the trimmed V and J ends, which lost 7 bases and 5 bases, there was a span of 13 bases. The CDR3: CASNSGGVDTQYF. CDR3 in DNA: TGTGCCAGCAACTCAGGAGGGGTAGATACGCAGTATTTT.

V and J are TRBV28 and TRBJ1-1, with 8 bases lining up with TRBD1. Germline lookup yields CDR1 MDHEN and CDR2 SYDVKM. The ends lost 7 bases at V and 1 base at J; junction bases unmatched: 8. This CDR3 comprises 15 residues. The CDR3 sequence: CASIRGQGRNTEAFF. The CDR3 DNA reads TGTGCCAGCATCCGAGGACAGGGACGGAACACTGAAGCTTTCTTT.

The sample holds one count of this clone. V gene TRBV5-1 combines with J gene TRBJ1-1; D may be TRBD1 (6 bases). V lost 3 bases and J 1 base, leaving 10 bases between the germline ends. The CDR3 is 14 amino acids. Per the germline V gene, CDR1 is SGHRS and CDR2 is YFSETQ. CDR3: CASSSTTGNTEAFF. In nucleotides, the CDR3 is TGCGCCAGCAGCTCGACGACAGGGAACACTGAAGCTTTCTTT. The entire variable domain, with the rest obtained from reference TRBV5-1 and TRBJ1-1, is as follows: KAGVTQTPRYLIKTRGQQVTLSCSPISGHRSVSWYQQTPGQGLQFLFEYFSETQRNKGNFPGRFSGRQFSNSRSEMNVSTLELGDSALYLCASSSTTGNTEAFFGQGTRLTVV.

The rearrangement uses TRBV2 and TRBJ2-7, with TRBD1 as a possible D gene (6 bases). The germline V and J ends were trimmed by 6 bases and 0 bases, with 12 bases remaining between them. The CDR3 is made up of 14 amino acids. Germline CDR1 and CDR2: SNHLY and FYNNEI. DNA for the CDR3: TGTGCCAGCAGACCCGGGACAAACTCCTACGAGCAGTACGTC. Residues: CASRPGTNSYEQYV.

Of note for this clone: One end of the junction varies from germline; a read error may be responsible. This chain's CDR3 is CASSLGSDSHTQYF. As DNA, the CDR3 is TGTGCTAGCAGCTTAGGTTCAGACAGCCATACGCAGTATTTT. The chain couples TRBV7-7 to TRBJ2-3; TRBD1 is a possible D gene (5 bases). CDR3 length: 14 amino acids. Germline CDR1 SSHAT, CDR2 FNYEAQ (reference sequence).

V gene TRBV20-1 combines with J gene TRBJ1-1; no definite D call. The germline V gene encodes CDR1 DFQATT and CDR2 SNEGSKA (reference sequence). CDR3 size: 11 residues. Trimming stripped 3 bases from V and 7 bases from J, with 9 bases between. CDR3 amino acids: CSASLQVEAFF. Written as DNA, the CDR3 is TGCAGTGCTAGCCTGCAGGTTGAAGCTTTCTTT.

The CDR3 sequence: CSVEGGDVQGGSYNEQFF. CDR3 nucleotides: TGCAGCGTTGAAGGGGGTGACGTCCAGGGGGGCTCCTACAATGAGCAGTTCTTC. The J gene is TRBJ2-1, the V gene TRBV29-1; the D gene is possibly TRBD1 (7 bases). The CDR3 sequence is 18 residues long. Germline CDR1 SQVTM, CDR2 ANQGSEA. Trimming removed 1 base from V and 0 bases from J, with 19 bases in between.

The gene calls are TRBV5-6 and TRBJ2-7, with 7 nucleotides matching TRBD1. Germline lookup yields CDR1 SGHDT and CDR2 YYEEEE. CDR3 length: 14 amino acids. Losses at the gene ends were 4 bases for V and 2 bases for J; bases not matched to a gene: 6. DNA for the CDR3: TGTGCCAGCAGCCCTCGGGACAGTCCCTACGAGCAGTACGTC. It translates to CASSPRDSPYEQYV.

The chain recombines TRBV5-1 with TRBJ1-4, with 9 bases lining up with TRBD1. Germline CDR1 and CDR2: SGHRS and YFSETQ. Trimming at V came to 3 bases and at J to 8 bases, leaving 5 bases not matched to a gene. There are 14 residues in the CDR3. CDR3 coding DNA: TGCGCCAGCAGCTCGGACAGGGGCGGCGAAAAACTGTTTTTT. Translating it yields CASSSDRGGEKLFF.

The chain is built from TRBV18 and TRBJ1-1, with D possibly TRBD1 on 5 matching bases. Trimming left V 2 bases short and J 1 base short, with 17 bases between. CDR1 and CDR2 from the germline V gene are KGHSH and LQKENI. CDR3 length: 17 amino acids. Here the CDR3 reads CASSPSAPSQGNTEAFF. The CDR3 DNA sequence: TGTGCCAGCTCACCAAGTGCTCCCTCCCAGGGGAACACTGAAGCTTTCTTT.

J is TRBJ1-5 and V is TRBV10-2, with 9 positions matching TRBD1. The CDR3 contains 14 residues. Unmatched junction bases numbered 7, after V lost 7 bases and J lost 6 bases. In germline, CDR1 is WSHSY, CDR2 SAAADI. For the CDR3, the DNA is TGCGCCAGCAACGACAGGGGGGGAGGTCAGCCCCAGCATTTT. Protein: CASNDRGGGQPQHF.

Comment on this clone: An end of the junction differs from the germline gene, which may be a read error. The chain is built from TRBV11-2 and TRBJ1-2; no clear D gene. The CDR3 loop spans 13 amino acids. Germline V CDR1 and CDR2: SGHAT, FQNNGV. The CDR3 DNA reads TGTGCCAGCAGCTTAGATTGGCGTGCGGGATCGGACTTC. It specifies CASSLDWRAGSDF.

The chain carries TRBV19 and TRBJ1-1; D not resolved. Germline V gene data show CDR1 as LNHDA and CDR2 as SQIVND (reference sequence). Trimming cost V 6 bases and J 7 bases, with 12 bases left between them. The CDR3 sequence is 12 residues long. The CDR3 DNA sequence: TGTGCCAGTAGGGGCTGGGAGAATGAAGCTTTCTTT. Translating gives CASRGWENEAFF.

This chain joins TRBV6-5 and TRBJ1-4; D may be TRBD1 (5 bases). The CDR3 loop spans 15 amino acids. V shed 6 bases and J shed 6 bases, with 17 bases lying between them. The germline CDR1 and CDR2 sequences are MNHEY and SVGAGI. The CDR3 nucleotides read TGTGCCAGCAGATACCCACGATCGGGGGATGAAAAACTGTTTTTT. Encoded protein: CASRYPRSGDEKLFF.

The sample holds a few counts of this clone. The chain couples TRBV28 to TRBJ2-7, with a tentative D call TRBD1 (6 bases). Trimming removed 5 bases at V and 5 bases at J, with 10 bases between. The CDR3 is 12 amino acids. Germline V lookup: CDR1 MDHEN, CDR2 SYDVKM. CDR3 sequence (DNA): TGTGCCAGCAGTCTAACAGGGAACGAGCAGTACGTC. Its protein product is CASSLTGNEQYV.

The V and J genes are TRBV4-2 and TRBJ2-1; 11 nucleotides match TRBD2. This CDR3 has 16 amino acids. Trimming removed 5 bases from V and 9 bases from J; junction bases left unmatched: 12. Germline V gene data show CDR1 as LGHNA and CDR2 as YNFKEQ. CDR3 nucleotide sequence: TGTGCCAGCAGCACCCTAGCGGGAGGAGGGTCGGGTGAGCAGTTCTTC. Its protein product is CASSTLAGGGSGEQFF.

The V and J genes are TRBV9 and TRBJ1-2; TRBD1 matches 12 bases. The V gene end was trimmed by 9 bases and the J gene end by 4 bases; junction bases not matched to a gene: 4. The CDR3 loop spans 13 amino acids. Looked up from germline, CDR1 is SGDLS and CDR2 is YYNGEE. CDR3 nucleotide sequence: TGTGCCACCGGGACAGGGGGCGCCTATGGCTACACCTTC. It specifies CATGTGGAYGYTF.